Given below is one T cell receptor beta chain in context. These data belong to a study of blood T cell repertoires in COVID-19. Study-level background: The United States, Italy and Spain were the sources of the acute and convalescent COVID-19 samples. The cDNA or gDNA used as material had been derived from T cells, B-cell-depleted T cells, or PBMCs.

In the authors' workflow: Reference gene primer amplification gave estimated nucleated cell counts. The method was immunoSEQ multiplex PCR; TCRdb's version includes in-frame clones alone and lacks a portion of them. That table supplies the V and J calls and clone size; D and trimming were determined from the DNA. The table shows around 290,000 clones, with just over 90% occurring only once. Enrolment of Seattle patients took place during active infection, and they were followed longitudinally. Unmatched junction bases numbered 9, after V lost 7 bases and J lost 7 bases. In germline, CDR1 is MDHEN, CDR2 SYDVKM. The CDR3 contains 14 residues.

The sequenced material came from peripheral blood. The chain carries TRBV28 and TRBJ2-1, with 8 bases that match TRBD2. The receptor was derived from a woman in her 30s with COVID-19, enrolled during active disease. CDR3 sequence: CASTQAGDRNEQFF. CDR3 DNA: TGTGCCAGCACCCAAGCGGGAGATCGGAATGAGCAGTTCTTC.